This T cell receptor (beta chain) was captured by sequencing in a study of T cell responses to AZD1222 COVID-19 vaccine. Study observations and caveats: Per reports, nearly half of all spike-specific TCRs target regions that are unmutated in variants. The number of AZD1222 recipients seropositive at baseline was only five to seven. Clonal diversity was possibly underestimated, and the donors were mostly white British, with more females. Elevations in Spike-specific TCR breadth and depth followed administration of two AZD1222 doses.

A word on this clone: As yet, its antigen is unknown.

The data were produced by immunoSEQ multiplex PCR, yet TCRdb's version contains in-frame clones alone and is incomplete. The table lists roughly 180,000 clones, roughly 94% of them singletons. The sample was peripheral blood, taken 28 days after the second AZD1222 dose. The clonotype was recovered from an adult who received the AZD1222 COVID-19 vaccine.

The CDR3 loop is CASTRGAGANTGELFF. The CDR3 coding sequence is TGTGCCAGCACCCGAGGGGCGGGAGCGAACACCGGGGAGCTGTTTTTT. The chain links TRBV11-2 to TRBJ2-2, with TRBD2 identical over 7 bases. Trimming at V came to 7 bases and at J to 0 bases, leaving 8 bases not matched to a gene. The CDR3 covers 16 residues. From germline, CDR1 is SGHAT and CDR2 FQNNGV.